Listed below are T cell receptor beta chains from one sample, sequenced in a study of cytomegalovirus exposure and HLA in healthy donors. Data came from immunoSEQ multiplex PCR; TCRdb stores just in-frame clones and leaves some out. The sample lists approximately 76,000 clones, 65% to 75% seen once, with about 16% in the top ten. The sequenced material came from PBMCs. These receptors were obtained from a woman aged 40 to 50 in good health and CMV-seropositive. Each CDR3 is given with its conserved first and last residue. The order of the fields is V gene, D gene, J gene, clone size, CDR3 protein, CDR3 DNA. D genes are given only for firm matches. Where a row states a size, it is once, few, many or the class of an expanded clone; other rows omit it.

V: TRBV13; D: TRBD1; J: TRBJ2-7; size: few; CDR3: CASTNRGQGLGYEQYF; DNA: TGTGCCTCAACAAACCGGGGACAGGGATTAGGCTACGAGCAGTACTTC
V: TRBV5-1; D: TRBD1; J: TRBJ1-6; size: once; CDR3: CASSTDRQGSPLHF; DNA: TGCGCCAGCAGCACTGATCGACAGGGTTCACCCCTCCACTTT
V: TRBV9; D: NA; J: TRBJ1-1; size: NA; CDR3: CASSVASGNTEAFF; DNA: TGTGCCAGCAGCGTAGCGTCAGGGAACACTGAAGCTTTCTTT
V: TRBV28; D: TRBD1; J: TRBJ2-7; size: once; CDR3: CASSLRTGVTYEQYF; DNA: TGTGCCAGCAGTTTACGGACAGGAGTTACCTACGAGCAGTACTTC
V: TRBV5-1; D: TRBD1; J: TRBJ2-7; size: NA; CDR3: CASSRRTGGFYEQYF; DNA: TGCGCCAGCAGCCGGCGAACAGGGGGCTTCTACGAGCAGTACTTC
V: TRBV7-7; D: NA; J: TRBJ1-4; size: NA; CDR3: CASSLSGTRNEKLFF; DNA: TGTGCTAGCAGCCTTTCCGGGACAAGGAATGAAAAACTGTTTTTT
V: TRBV2; D: TRBD2; J: TRBJ2-2; size: once; CDR3: CASSGKPGTSGSPSATGELFF; DNA: TGTGCCAGCAGTGGAAAACCCGGGACTAGCGGGAGTCCATCGGCCACCGGGGAGCTGTTTTTT
V: TRBV4-3; D: NA; J: TRBJ1-2; size: few; CDR3: CASSPARDSDYGYTF; DNA: TGCGCCAGCAGCCCGGCCCGGGATAGCGACTATGGCTACACCTTC
V: TRBV5-1; D: NA; J: TRBJ1-1; size: once; CDR3: CASSLEPGGAFF; DNA: TGCGCCAGCAGCTTGGAGCCGGGTGGGGCTTTCTTT
V: TRBV28; D: NA; J: TRBJ2-7; size: NA; CDR3: CASSLPPQARSSYEQYF; DNA: TGTGCCAGCAGTTTACCCCCCCAAGCGCGGAGCTCCTACGAGCAGTACTTC
V: TRBV6-5; D: NA; J: TRBJ2-7; size: NA; CDR3: CASSYSRAYEQYF; DNA: TGTGCCAGCAGTTATAGCAGAGCCTACGAGCAGTACTTC
V: TRBV19; D: TRBD1; J: TRBJ1-4; size: NA; CDR3: CASKPDRGNEKLFF; DNA: TGTGCCAGTAAGCCGGACAGGGGAAATGAAAAACTGTTTTTT
V: TRBV19; D: NA; J: TRBJ2-7; size: NA; CDR3: CASSMGLVSYEQYF; DNA: TGTGCCAGTAGTATGGGACTGGTCTCCTACGAGCAGTACTTC
V: TRBV5-4; D: TRBD1; J: TRBJ1-2; size: NA; CDR3: CASSWGQGAGYTF; DNA: TGTGCCAGCAGCTGGGGACAGGGGGCCGGCTACACCTTC
V: TRBV5-4; D: TRBD2; J: TRBJ2-3; size: once; CDR3: CASGPGTSGKSRTDTQYF; DNA: TGTGCCAGCGGTCCCGGGACTAGCGGGAAGAGTAGAACAGATACGCAGTATTTT